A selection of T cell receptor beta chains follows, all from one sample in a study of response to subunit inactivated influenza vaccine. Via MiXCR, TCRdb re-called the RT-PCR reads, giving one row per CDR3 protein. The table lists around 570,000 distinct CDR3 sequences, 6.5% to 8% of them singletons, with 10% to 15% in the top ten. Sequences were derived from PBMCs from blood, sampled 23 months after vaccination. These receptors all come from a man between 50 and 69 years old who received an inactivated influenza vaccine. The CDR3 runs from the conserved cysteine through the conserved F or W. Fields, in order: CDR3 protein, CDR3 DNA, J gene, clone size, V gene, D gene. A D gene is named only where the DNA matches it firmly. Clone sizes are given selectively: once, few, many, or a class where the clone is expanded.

CDR3aa: CATSDSGTGSSYEQYF
CDR3nt: TGTGCCACCAGTGATTCGGGAACAGGGAGCTCCTACGAGCAGTACTTC
j_gene: TRBJ2-7
abundance: NA
v_gene: TRBV24-1
d_gene: NA

CDR3aa: CASSPTGGENQPQHF
CDR3nt: TGTGCCAGCAGCCCGACAGGGGGCGAAAATCAGCCCCAGCATTTT
j_gene: TRBJ1-5
abundance: many
v_gene: TRBV12-3/TRBV12-4
d_gene: TRBD1

CDR3aa: CSAGSGRIETQYF
CDR3nt: TGCAGTGCTGGGAGCGGGAGAATCGAGACCCAGTACTTC
j_gene: TRBJ2-5
abundance: few
v_gene: TRBV20-1
d_gene: TRBD2

CDR3aa: CASSPLRGWTEAFF
CDR3nt: TGCGCCAGCAGCCCCTTGCGGGGGTGGACTGAAGCTTTCTTT
j_gene: TRBJ1-1
abundance: NA
v_gene: TRBV5-1
d_gene: NA

CDR3aa: CASSSSTGKTESFF
CDR3nt: TGTGCCAGCAGCTCTTCGACAGGGAAGACTGAATCTTTCTTT
j_gene: TRBJ1-1
abundance: few
v_gene: TRBV7-2
d_gene: TRBD1

CDR3aa: CSVGGGSPNQPQHF
CDR3nt: TGCAGCGTTGGGGGGGGCTCGCCTAATCAGCCCCAGCATTTT
j_gene: TRBJ1-5
abundance: few
v_gene: TRBV29-1
d_gene: NA

CDR3aa: CSVGGIGQVGGETQYF
CDR3nt: TGCAGCGTTGGCGGAATCGGACAGGTCGGAGGAGAGACCCAGTACTTC
j_gene: TRBJ2-5
abundance: many
v_gene: TRBV29-1
d_gene: TRBD1

CDR3aa: CSASGQQGWTYEQYF
CDR3nt: TGCAGTGCTAGCGGGCAGCAGGGATGGACCTACGAGCAGTACTTC
j_gene: TRBJ2-7
abundance: few
v_gene: TRBV20-1
d_gene: NA

CDR3aa: CASSRQDAGQFF
CDR3nt: TGTGCCAGCAGTCGGCAGGATGCCGGGCAGTTCTTC
j_gene: TRBJ2-1
abundance: many
v_gene: TRBV6-5
d_gene: NA

CDR3aa: CASSEIRARSSYEQYF
CDR3nt: TGCGCCAGCAGTGAGATCAGGGCCCGGAGCTCCTACGAGCAGTACTTC
j_gene: TRBJ2-7
abundance: few
v_gene: TRBV10-2
d_gene: NA

CDR3aa: CSVEGSGGYTDTQYF
CDR3nt: TGCAGCGTTGAAGGAAGCGGGGGGTACACAGATACGCAGTATTTT
j_gene: TRBJ2-3
abundance: NA
v_gene: TRBV29-1
d_gene: TRBD2

CDR3aa: CASSWSIGAGPFNQPQHF
CDR3nt: TGTGCCAGCAGTTGGAGTATCGGGGCAGGCCCTTTTAATCAGCCCCAGCATTTT
j_gene: TRBJ1-5
abundance: few
v_gene: TRBV12-3/TRBV12-4
d_gene: NA

CDR3aa: CASSLAPWTKRRAETQYF
CDR3nt: TGTGCCAGCAGCTTGGCCCCGTGGACTAAGCGGAGGGCGGAGACCCAGTACTTC
j_gene: TRBJ2-5
abundance: few
v_gene: TRBV7-2
d_gene: NA

CDR3aa: CASSFLEGHTGELFF
CDR3nt: TGTGCCAGCAGTTTTTTGGAGGGGCACACCGGGGAGCTGTTTTTT
j_gene: TRBJ2-2
abundance: few
v_gene: TRBV28
d_gene: NA

CDR3aa: CASSSDRMNSPLHF
CDR3nt: TGTGCCAGCAGCTCGGACAGGATGAATTCACCCCTCCACTTT
j_gene: TRBJ1-6
abundance: NA
v_gene: TRBV7-8
d_gene: TRBD1

CDR3aa: CASSYSPRAGGRNEQFF
CDR3nt: TGTGCCAGCAGTTATTCCCCAAGAGCGGGAGGACGAAATGAGCAGTTCTTC
j_gene: TRBJ2-1
abundance: many
v_gene: TRBV28
d_gene: TRBD2

CDR3aa: CASSQGLAGAVGQFF
CDR3nt: TGCGCCAGCAGCCAAGGACTAGCGGGGGCCGTGGGGCAGTTCTTC
j_gene: TRBJ2-1
abundance: NA
v_gene: TRBV4-1
d_gene: TRBD2

CDR3aa: CASSSKFRDFQETQYF
CDR3nt: TGCGCCAGCAGCTCGAAATTCCGGGACTTCCAAGAGACCCAGTACTTC
j_gene: TRBJ2-5
abundance: many
v_gene: TRBV5-1
d_gene: NA

CDR3aa: CSARTGAAETQYF
CDR3nt: TGCAGTGCTAGGACAGGGGCCGCGGAGACCCAGTACTTC
j_gene: TRBJ2-5
abundance: NA
v_gene: TRBV20-1
d_gene: TRBD1

CDR3aa: CASTPSGTGLAIGSGANVLTF
CDR3nt: TGTGCCAGCACCCCCTCCGGGACAGGGTTAGCTATTGGTTCTGGGGCCAACGTCCTGACTTTC
j_gene: TRBJ2-6
abundance: NA
v_gene: TRBV6-2/TRBV6-3
d_gene: TRBD1

CDR3aa: CASSPGVEQFF
CDR3nt: TGTGCCAGCAGTCCGGGGGTTGAGCAGTTCTTC
j_gene: TRBJ2-1
abundance: many
v_gene: TRBV7-9
d_gene: NA

CDR3aa: CASSRLLSDTQYF
CDR3nt: TGTGCCAGCAGCCGACTACTCTCAGATACGCAGTATTTT
j_gene: TRBJ2-3
abundance: NA
v_gene: TRBV7-9
d_gene: NA

CDR3aa: CASSPIPGQGNQPQHF
CDR3nt: TGTGCCAGCAGTCCAATCCCGGGACAGGGAAATCAGCCCCAGCATTTT
j_gene: TRBJ1-5
abundance: many
v_gene: TRBV12-3/TRBV12-4
d_gene: TRBD1

CDR3aa: CASSELGRAAREAFF
CDR3nt: TGTGCCAGCAGTGAACTGGGCAGGGCAGCTAGAGAAGCTTTCTTT
j_gene: TRBJ1-1
abundance: few
v_gene: TRBV2
d_gene: NA

CDR3aa: CASSYSAARNTEAFF
CDR3nt: TGTGCCAGCAGTTACTCAGCAGCCAGGAACACTGAAGCTTTCTTT
j_gene: TRBJ1-1
abundance: NA
v_gene: TRBV6-5
d_gene: NA

CDR3aa: CASSLVAGGYTDTQYF
CDR3nt: TGTGCCAGCAGCTTAGTTGCGGGAGGGTACACAGATACGCAGTATTTT
j_gene: TRBJ2-3
abundance: many
v_gene: TRBV7-9
d_gene: TRBD2

CDR3aa: CASSLSSGGSRNYEQYF
CDR3nt: TGTGCCAGCAGCTTGAGTTCTGGGGGGAGTCGAAATTACGAGCAGTACTTC
j_gene: TRBJ2-7
abundance: few
v_gene: TRBV7-2
d_gene: NA